The text below deals with one T cell receptor beta chain. The germline CDR1 and CDR2 sequences are MNHNS and SASEGT. This CDR3 contains 15 residues. Trimming removed 3 bases from V and 6 bases from J; junction bases left unmatched: 6. This sample was included in a study of blood T cell repertoires in COVID-19. Study-wide background: The United States, Italy and Spain supplied acute and convalescent COVID-19 samples.

The authors' processing: Estimated nucleated cell counts came from reference gene primer amplification. This table comes from immunoSEQ multiplex PCR, and its TCRdb copy is limited to in-frame clones, with some not included. The V and J calls and clone size are taken from that table; D and trimming were inferred from the DNA. In the table there are some 250,000 clones, 70% to 90% of which are singletons. Enrolled through a virtual design, the participants were between 18 and 89 years of age and came from about two dozen US areas. The receptor comes from a man between 18 and 35 years old who had recovered from COVID-19. The chain has TRBV6-1 and TRBJ2-2, with TRBD1 matching 8 bases. Input material: PBMCs or T cells enriched from blood (not recorded which). The CDR3 DNA is TGTGCCAGCAGTGAGGGGCAGGGGGCGGCCGGGGAGCTGTTTTTT. Translation: CASSEGQGAAGELFF.